Below, one TCR beta chain is given with its context. The sample originates from a study of blood T cell repertoires in COVID-19. The CDR3 sequence is 13 residues long. Trimming cost V 4 bases and J 3 bases, with 10 bases left between them. Germline CDR1 SQVTM, CDR2 ANQGSEA. Assay: immunoSEQ multiplex PCR; the TCRdb copy retains only in-frame clones and omits some. The sample contains 90,000 to 100,000 clones, about 88% of which appear only once. The clonotype originates from an elderly man with acute or convalescent COVID-19. The J gene is TRBJ2-1, the V gene TRBV29-1; no clear D. Sequencing input: peripheral blood. This CDR3 reads CSVVSGYYNEQFF. CDR3 sequence (DNA): TGCAGCGTTGTATCGGGTTACTACAATGAGCAGTTCTTC.